Listed here is a single T cell receptor beta chain. This sample stems from a study of technical replicates of blood from a few donors. Measured with immunoSEQ multiplex PCR; TCRdb has only the in-frame clones, and not every one. In the table there are 75,000 to 90,000 clones, 93% of which are singletons. Germline loops: CDR1 DFQATT, CDR2 SNEGSKA (reference sequence). This CDR3 spans 10 amino acids. V dropped 5 bases and J dropped 3 bases, with 4 bases sitting between them. The chain carries TRBV20-1 and TRBJ1-1; unclear D gene. Material for sequencing was T cells isolated from PBMCs. This TCR was recovered from a human donor in good health. CDR3 nucleotides: TGCAGTGCTTCCTACACTGAAGCTTTCTTT. It is translated as CSASYTEAFF.